These T cell receptor beta chains were read from a single sample in a study of cytomegalovirus exposure and HLA in healthy donors. Here immunoSEQ multiplex PCR was the method, and the copy in TCRdb shows in-frame clones only, minus some. Of roughly 300,000 clones listed, 88% were seen once; the top ten hold approximately 0.88%. Sequencing was performed on PBMCs. These TCRs come from a woman aged 18-30 years in good health and CMV-seronegative. CDR3s include the opening cysteine and the closing phenylalanine or tryptophan. D genes are given only for firm matches. Expanded clones are given a class, and other clones once, few, many or no size at all.

d_gene,abundance,len,v_gene,j_gene,CDR3nt,CDR3aa
TRBD2,NA,21,TRBV23-1,TRBJ2-2,TGCGCCAGCAGTCAATCGATCGAGGGTAGCGGGCCCCCTTACCACACCGGGGAGCTGTTTTTT,CASSQSIEGSGPPYHTGELFF
TRBD2,once,15,TRBV6-5,TRBJ2-1,TGTGCCAGCAGCCAAGGACTAGCGGGTTACAATGAGCAGTTCTTC,CASSQGLAGYNEQFF
TRBD1,NA,15,TRBV6-5,TRBJ1-4,TGTGCCAGCAGTTACTCGTCACGGGACAGAGAAAAACTGTTTTTT,CASSYSSRDREKLFF
TRBD2,NA,17,TRBV9,TRBJ2-2,TGTGCCAGCAGCGTTCCGGCTAGCGGAACGAACACCGGGGAGCTGTTTTTT,CASSVPASGTNTGELFF
TRBD1,few,15,TRBV5-1,TRBJ1-6,TGCGCCAGCAGCTTGTTGACAGGGGGTAGATCACCCCTCCACTTT,CASSLLTGGRSPLHF
TRBD1,NA,15,TRBV7-2,TRBJ2-1,TGTGCCAGCAGCTCAGACAGGGGGTCCTACAATGAGCAGTTCTTC,CASSSDRGSYNEQFF
TRBD2,NA,14,TRBV6-1,TRBJ2-1,TGTGCCAGCAGTGAAGTGCTAGCGGGCAATGAGCAGTTCTTC,CASSEVLAGNEQFF
NA,NA,16,TRBV9,TRBJ2-2,TGTGCCAGCAGCGCGCGCCGGGACACATTGGGTGGGGAGCTGTTTTTT,CASSARRDTLGGELFF
TRBD2,NA,14,TRBV28,TRBJ2-7,TGTGCCAGCAGCCCGCCTAGCGGGAGCTACGAGCAGTACTTC,CASSPPSGSYEQYF
NA,few,13,TRBV18,TRBJ2-1,TGTGCCAGCTCACCCAGGGTGGTCAATGAGCAGTTCTTC,CASSPRVVNEQFF
NA,NA,16,TRBV28,TRBJ2-7,TGTGCCAGCAGTCGCCTTAAAGTGGGGCTCGGCTACGAGCAGTACTTC,CASSRLKVGLGYEQYF
NA,NA,12,TRBV25-1,TRBJ1-2,TGTGCCAGCAGTGAGGGCCTCTATGGCTACACCTTC,CASSEGLYGYTF
TRBD2,NA,15,TRBV5-4,TRBJ2-3,TGTGCCAGCAGCGGGGGAGGGACGGTGCCAGATACGCAGTATTTT,CASSGGGTVPDTQYF
TRBD1,NA,16,TRBV19,TRBJ1-5,TGTGCCAGTAGATACCAGGGGGCAGGGGGAAATCAGCCCCAGCATTTT,CASRYQGAGGNQPQHF
TRBD2,once,16,TRBV2,TRBJ2-2,TGTGCCAGCAGGAAACTAGCGGGGGTCCCGATCGGGGAGCTGTTTTTT,CASRKLAGVPIGELFF
TRBD1,NA,17,TRBV15,TRBJ1-4,TGTGCCACCAGCAGAGATCTCGGGACAGCTACTAATGAAAAACTGTTTTTT,CATSRDLGTATNEKLFF
TRBD2,NA,14,TRBV5-1,TRBJ2-1,TGCGCCAGCACCCCTAGCGGGGGGCTTGAAGAGCAGTTCTTC,CASTPSGGLEEQFF
TRBD2,NA,16,TRBV10-1,TRBJ2-3,TGCGCCAGCAGTCGTACTAGCGGGAGTGGAACAGATACGCAGTATTTT,CASSRTSGSGTDTQYF
TRBD1,NA,12,TRBV6-5,TRBJ2-7,TGTGCCAGCAGTCGACAGGGAAGTCAGCAGTACTTC,CASSRQGSQQYF
NA,few,15,TRBV7-9,TRBJ1-3,TGTGCCAGCAGCTTAGAAGCGGGGAGCGGAAACACCATATATTTT,CASSLEAGSGNTIYF
TRBD2,NA,15,TRBV15,TRBJ2-4,TGTGCCACCAGCAGAGTAGCGGGAGAAGGTAACATTCAGTACTTC,CATSRVAGEGNIQYF
NA,few,14,TRBV6-1,TRBJ2-7,TGTGCCAGCACCGTACGGGGGTTTGTGTACGAGCAGTACTTC,CASTVRGFVYEQYF
NA,NA,14,TRBV27,TRBJ2-4,TGTGCCAGCAGTTTATCGTCCCAGGGCGTCATTCAGTACTTC,CASSLSSQGVIQYF
NA,once,17,TRBV5-1,TRBJ1-4,TGCGCCAGCAGGGACACAAGAAGCCTAGACCCTAGGGAAAAACTGTTTTTT,CASRDTRSLDPREKLFF
NA,NA,14,TRBV27,TRBJ2-3,TGTGCCAGCAGTGCGGGACAGCCTTCGCATACGCAGTATTTT,CASSAGQPSHTQYF
TRBD2,NA,15,TRBV27,TRBJ2-5,TGTGCCAGCAGTCCGGGGACTAGCGGCCAAGAGACCCAGTACTTC,CASSPGTSGQETQYF
TRBD1,once,15,TRBV2,TRBJ1-2,TGTGCCAGCAGTGAGAGGCAAGGGACAGGTTATGGCTACACCTTC,CASSERQGTGYGYTF
NA,NA,15,TRBV28,TRBJ1-5,TGTGCCAGCAGTTCCCCGGTTAGTCCCAATCAGCCCCAGCATTTT,CASSSPVSPNQPQHF
TRBD2,NA,17,TRBV7-3,TRBJ2-1,TGTGCCAGCAGCTCCCAAATGACTAGCGGGGCTTACAATGAGCAGTTCTTC,CASSSQMTSGAYNEQFF
NA,NA,12,TRBV29-1,TRBJ1-1,TGCAGCGTTGACGGACATTCGACTGAAGCTTTCTTT,CSVDGHSTEAFF
TRBD1,few,15,TRBV6-4,TRBJ2-1,TGTGCCAGCAGTGAAAGTGGGACAGGGAACAATGAGCAGTTCTTC,CASSESGTGNNEQFF
NA,NA,14,TRBV6-5,TRBJ1-1,TGTGCCAGCATCCAGTTCCGGGGAGGCACTGAAGCTTTCTTT,CASIQFRGGTEAFF
TRBD2,NA,17,TRBV4-1,TRBJ2-7,TGCGCCAGCAGCCAAGACTCTAGTCTAAGCGGGGCCTACGAGCAGTACTTC,CASSQDSSLSGAYEQYF
NA,NA,13,TRBV4-1,TRBJ1-2,TGCGCCAGCAGCCAAGGCGACAGCTATGGCTACACCTTC,CASSQGDSYGYTF